This T cell receptor beta chain was obtained from a study of PD-1 blockade in classical Hodgkin lymphoma. Repertoires were generated with immunoSEQ multiplex PCR, while TCRdb's copy carries only in-frame clones and drops some. The table shows 35,000 or so clones, with around 63% occurring only once. Each and every patient relapsed after autologous stem cell transplantation, and patients got differing brentuximab vedotin exposure. Reported best responses ranged across complete response, partial response or progressive disease. Sequenced here: peripheral blood mononuclear cells (PBMCs), sampled before the second cycle of nivolumab. This receptor was taken from a human donor with classical Hodgkin lymphoma.

The CDR3 sequence: CATQKGRRQPQHF. The CDR3 DNA sequence: TGTGCCACGCAAAAGGGTCGGCGTCAGCCCCAGCATTTT. The chain couples TRBV2 to TRBJ1-5; D is undetermined. There are 13 residues in the CDR3. The V gene lost 10 bases and the J gene lost 6 bases, with 16 bases spanning the gap. CDR1 and CDR2 (germline): SNHLY, FYNNEI.